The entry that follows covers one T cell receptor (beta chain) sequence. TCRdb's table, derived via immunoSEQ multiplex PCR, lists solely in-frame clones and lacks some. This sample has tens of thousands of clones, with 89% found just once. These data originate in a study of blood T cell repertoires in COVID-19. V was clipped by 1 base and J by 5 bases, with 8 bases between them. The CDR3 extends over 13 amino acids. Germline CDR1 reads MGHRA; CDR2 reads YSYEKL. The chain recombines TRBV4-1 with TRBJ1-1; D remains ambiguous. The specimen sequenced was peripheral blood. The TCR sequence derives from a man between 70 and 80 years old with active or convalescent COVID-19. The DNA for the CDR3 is TGCGCCAGCAGCCAAGTCTCCGGTACTGAAGCTTTCTTT. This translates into CASSQVSGTEAFF.